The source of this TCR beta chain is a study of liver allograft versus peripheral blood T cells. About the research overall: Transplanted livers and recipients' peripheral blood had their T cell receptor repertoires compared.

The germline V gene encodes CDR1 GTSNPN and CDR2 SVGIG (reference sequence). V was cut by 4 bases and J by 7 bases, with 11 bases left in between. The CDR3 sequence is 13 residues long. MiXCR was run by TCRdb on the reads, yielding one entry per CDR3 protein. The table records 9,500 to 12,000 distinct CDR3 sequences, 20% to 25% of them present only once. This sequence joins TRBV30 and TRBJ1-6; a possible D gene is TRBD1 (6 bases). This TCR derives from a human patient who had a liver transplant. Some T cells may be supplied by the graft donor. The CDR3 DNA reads TGTGCCTGGACAGGGGCTAGCAATTCACCCCTCCACTTT. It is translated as CAWTGASNSPLHF.